Below are 18 T cell receptor beta chains sequenced from a single sample in a study of early T cells in non-severe SARS-CoV-2 infection. TCRdb re-called the 5' RACE reads with MiXCR, one entry per CDR3 protein. The repertoire holds 46,000 or so distinct CDR3 sequences, around 13% seen once, with roughly 10% in the top ten. The specimen was whole blood. These receptors came from an adult who was a healthcare worker with PCR-confirmed SARS-CoV-2 infection or an uninfected control (not recorded which).

This chain links TRBV5-1 with TRBJ1-2, with 10 bases lining up with TRBD1. J was trimmed by 4 bases and V by 0 bases; bases with no gene match: 6. The CDR3 length is 16 residues. Germline-derived CDR1 and CDR2 are SGHRS and YFSETQ. The CDR3 loop reads CASSLATGGKGYGYTF. CDR3 nucleotide sequence: TGCGCCAGCAGCTTGGCGACAGGGGGCAAAGGCTATGGCTACACCTTC.

This chain connects TRBV11-2 to TRBJ2-1; TRBD2 matches 7 bases. The CDR3 is 16 amino acids. V dropped 1 base and J dropped 9; count of bases not matched to a gene: 12. The germline gives CDR1 SGHAT, CDR2 FQNNGV. Here the CDR3 reads CASSLVPGGRSSEQFF. DNA for the CDR3: TGTGCCAGCAGCTTAGTTCCGGGAGGACGAAGCAGTGAGCAGTTCTTC.

This clonotype was recorded once. V usage is TRBV20-1 and J usage is TRBJ2-3; 7 bases are shared with TRBD2. The CDR3 extends over 14 amino acids. Germline CDR1 and CDR2: DFQATT and SNEGSKA (reference sequence). V lost 1 base and J lost 2; bases outside the gene matches: 3. This chain's CDR3 is CSARGLANTDTQYF. The CDR3 DNA is TGCAGTGCTAGAGGACTAGCCAACACAGATACGCAGTATTTT.

The V and J genes are TRBV29-1 and TRBJ2-7; perhaps TRBD1 as D (6 bases). V lost 6 bases, J lost 3 bases, and 12 bases lay in between. Germline CDR1 reads SQVTM; CDR2 reads ANQGSEA. The CDR3 is 12 amino acids. In nucleotides, the CDR3 is TGCAGCGTGGCCTGGACAGTCTACGAGCAGTACTTC. Protein product: CSVAWTVYEQYF.

This clonotype turned up a few times. This chain links TRBV7-9 with TRBJ2-1, with a weak D call TRBD2 (7 bases). There are 16 residues in the CDR3. Per the germline V gene, CDR1 is SEHNR and CDR2 is FQNEAQ (reference sequence). The germline V and J ends were trimmed by 4 bases and 3 bases, with 16 bases remaining between them. The CDR3 DNA follows: TGTGCCAGCAGCTCCGGGGGGCGGTTAGTCTACAATGAGCAGTTCTTC. Translating gives CASSSGGRLVYNEQFF.

The rearrangement links TRBV4-2 to TRBJ2-3, with 9 bases identical to TRBD2. Germline trimming cut 4 bases from V and 4 bases from J; bases unmatched to any gene: 9. The CDR3 runs 16 residues. CDR1 is LGHNA, CDR2 YNFKEQ, per germline. Written as DNA, the CDR3 is TGTGCCAGCAGCCCAAGAAATAGCGGGGGTCCAGATACGCAGTATTTT. It translates to CASSPRNSGGPDTQYF.

This clonotype was seen ten or more times. The chain combines TRBV9 with TRBJ2-1; 10 nucleotides line up with TRBD2. This CDR3 is 16 amino acids long. The V and J ends lost 4 bases and 7 bases, in that order; junction bases with no gene match: 11. Germline V lookup: CDR1 SGDLS, CDR2 YYNGEE. The CDR3 region is CASSPHWVAGGNEQFF. The CDR3 DNA reads as TGTGCCAGCAGCCCCCACTGGGTAGCGGGAGGTAATGAGCAGTTCTTC.

This clonotype has at least ten counts. The chain links TRBV20-1 to TRBJ1-4; D unclear. With 6 bases removed from V and 6 bases from J, the gap between germline ends came to 11 bases. Per germline, CDR1 DFQATT and CDR2 SNEGSKA (reference sequence). CDR3 size: 12 residues. The CDR3 sequence is CSAHKTDEKLFF. CDR3 DNA sequence: TGCAGTGCCCATAAGACCGATGAAAAACTGTTTTTT.

The table lists this clonotype with a few counts. The J gene is TRBJ2-2, the V gene TRBV19, with D perhaps matching TRBD1 or TRBD2 (5 bases each). CDR3 length: 15 amino acids. The ends were cut back, 5 bases at V and 4 bases at J, with 14 bases in the middle. CDR1 is LNHDA, CDR2 SQIVND, per germline (reference sequence). The CDR3, as DNA: TGTGCCAGTAGTTCGGCAGGGACGGGCACCGGGGAGCTGTTTTTT. It is translated as CASSSAGTGTGELFF.

This clonotype has only a few counts. A junction boundary mismatches the germline segment, possibly from a read error. The chain is built from TRBV6-6 and TRBJ1-1; a possible D gene is TRBD1 (6 bases). This CDR3 region has 12 residues. The V gene's germline CDR1 is MNHNY and CDR2 SVGAGI (reference sequence). CDR3 region: CASSSTGPEVFF. The DNA for the CDR3 is TGTGCCAGCAGTTCAACAGGGCCTGAAGTTTTCTTT.

This clonotype was seen repeatedly, ten times or more. The rearrangement joins TRBV5-1 to TRBJ1-1, with D uncertain. CDR3 size: 14 residues. Per germline, CDR1 SGHRS and CDR2 YFSETQ. V shed 1 base and J shed 1 base, with 8 bases lying between them. DNA of the CDR3: TGCGCCAGCAGCTTGTTGCCGGGGAACACTGAAGCTTTCTTT. It translates to CASSLLPGNTEAFF.

Ten or more counts support this clonotype. J is TRBJ2-7 and V is TRBV5-1; perhaps TRBD2 as D (6 bases). Trimming took off 3 bases at V and 0 bases at J, with 16 bases between the two ends. The germline gives CDR1 SGHRS, CDR2 YFSETQ. This CDR3 comprises 16 residues. The CDR3 DNA reads as TGCGCCAGCAGCTATGGGACTCCCAGGAGCTCCTACGAGCAGTACTTC. This gives the protein CASSYGTPRSSYEQYF. The full variable domain, in which reference TRBV5-1 and TRBJ2-7 provide the parts outside the CDR3, is KAGVTQTPRYLIKTRGQQVTLSCSPISGHRSVSWYQQTPGQGLQFLFEYFSETQRNKGNFPGRFSGRQFSNSRSEMNVSTLELGDSALYLCASSYGTPRSSYEQYFGPGTRLTVT.

This clonotype was recorded at least ten times. The CDR3 reads CASSLAPDTDTQYF. In nucleotides, the CDR3 is TGCGCCAGCAGCTTAGCTCCAGACACAGATACGCAGTATTTT. V gene TRBV5-1 combines with J gene TRBJ2-3; no firm D call. The germline V gene has CDR1 SGHRS and CDR2 YFSETQ. With 2 bases removed from V and 2 bases from J, the gap between germline ends came to 9 bases. This CDR3 is 14 amino acids long.

This sequence joins TRBV18 and TRBJ1-2; 9 nucleotides agree with TRBD1. Germline CDR1 is KGHSH and CDR2 is LQKENI. This CDR3 has 14 amino acids. Trimming took 5 bases from V and 6 from J; bases not matched to a gene: 7. This CDR3 reads CASSSRTGEDGYTF. CDR3 DNA sequence: TGTGCCAGCTCATCCCGGACAGGGGAGGATGGCTACACCTTC.

Many counts were recorded for this clonotype. This chain uses TRBV5-6 with TRBJ2-7; D gene unclear. V was cut by 2 bases and J by 4 bases, with 4 bases left in between. CDR1 SGHDT and CDR2 YYEEEE come from the germline V gene. The CDR3 is made up of 11 amino acids. CDR3 nucleotide sequence: TGTGCCAGCAGCTTCTCGTACGAGCAGTACTTC. Its translation is CASSFSYEQYF.

A word on this clonotype: A much bigger clone sits one base away, suggesting this may be a read error. The chain recombines TRBV20-1 with TRBJ2-1, with TRBD2 matching over 11 bases. This CDR3 region has 14 residues. The germline CDR1 and CDR2 sequences are DFQATT and SNEGSKA (reference sequence). The ends lost 5 bases at V and 7 bases at J; junction bases unmatched: 7. The CDR3 region is CSAAGLAGGNEQFF. As DNA, the CDR3 is TGCAGTGCTGCAGGACTAGCGGGTGGGAATGAGCAGTTCTTC.

The V gene is TRBV7-8, the J gene TRBJ1-6; no definite D call. Germline V gene sequence: CDR1 SGHVS, CDR2 FQNEAQ. This CDR3 comprises 15 residues. V shed 0 bases and J shed 7 bases, with 10 bases lying between them. As DNA, the CDR3 is TGTGCCAGCAGCTTAGCGGTGAGAGGGAATTCACCCCTCCACTTT. Amino acids: CASSLAVRGNSPLHF.

This clonotype was seen at least ten times. The chain uses TRBV5-1 and TRBJ2-5; D possibly corresponds to TRBD1 (7 bases). Germline lookup yields CDR1 SGHRS and CDR2 YFSETQ. There are 15 residues in the CDR3. Trimming stripped 4 bases from V and 4 bases from J, with 17 bases between. The CDR3 sequence is CASSLRGTDGETQYF. CDR3 nucleotide sequence: TGCGCCAGCAGCCTCCGGGGGACAGACGGAGAGACCCAGTACTTC.